Listed below are T cell receptor beta chains from one sample, sequenced in a study of blood T cells in healthy people across ages. TCRdb called the 5' RACE reads again in MiXCR, with one record for every CDR3 protein. The sample carries around 600,000 distinct CDR3 sequences, under 55% recorded once. The material sequenced was blood. Receptor source: a man older than 75 in good health. Each CDR3 is given with its conserved first and last residue. Each record gives: CDR3 DNA, CDR3 protein, clone size, D gene, V gene, J gene. The D gene is left open where the match is weak. Clone size is shown for a subset of rows, as once, few, many or a class of expanded clone.

CDR3 DNA: TGTGCCAGCAGCCAAGAGGGCAGGGGTGGGGAGACCCAGTACTTC
CDR3 protein: CASSQEGRGGETQYF
clone size: NA
D gene: NA
V gene: TRBV4-2
J gene: TRBJ2-5

CDR3 DNA: TGTGCCAGCAACCCTACTACAGGGGGCTATGGCTACACCTTC
CDR3 protein: CASNPTTGGYGYTF
clone size: NA
D gene: TRBD1
V gene: TRBV7-2
J gene: TRBJ1-2

CDR3 DNA: TGCAGTGCTAGACAGGGGGGGGACGAGCAGTACTTC
CDR3 protein: CSARQGGDEQYF
clone size: few
D gene: NA
V gene: TRBV20-1
J gene: TRBJ2-7

CDR3 DNA: TGCAGTGCCGGCGAGGGTTACAATGAGCAGTTCTTC
CDR3 protein: CSAGEGYNEQFF
clone size: few
D gene: NA
V gene: TRBV20-1
J gene: TRBJ2-1

CDR3 DNA: TGTGCCAGCAGCACCCGACAGCGGACTAACTACAATGAGCAGTTCTTC
CDR3 protein: CASSTRQRTNYNEQFF
clone size: NA
D gene: NA
V gene: TRBV9
J gene: TRBJ2-1

CDR3 DNA: TGTGCCAGCAGTTCACCGGGACAGGGCCTCGAGCAGTACTTC
CDR3 protein: CASSSPGQGLEQYF
clone size: NA
D gene: TRBD1
V gene: TRBV6-2/TRBV6-3
J gene: TRBJ2-7

CDR3 DNA: TGCAGTGCTAGTTTGGGACAGGTTTTAAGGCGCTACGAGCAGTACTTC
CDR3 protein: CSASLGQVLRRYEQYF
clone size: NA
D gene: TRBD1
V gene: TRBV20-1
J gene: TRBJ2-7

CDR3 DNA: TGTGCCAGCAGCTTCCCTTCACGCGAGCAGTACTTC
CDR3 protein: CASSFPSREQYF
clone size: NA
D gene: NA
V gene: TRBV7-9
J gene: TRBJ2-7

CDR3 DNA: TGTGCCAGCAGTTTCATTGGCCGTTACAATGAGCAGTTCTTC
CDR3 protein: CASSFIGRYNEQFF
clone size: few
D gene: NA
V gene: TRBV27
J gene: TRBJ2-1

CDR3 DNA: TGTGCCAGCAGCTCCGCCGGGACAGCCTATGGCTACACCTTC
CDR3 protein: CASSSAGTAYGYTF
clone size: NA
D gene: TRBD1
V gene: TRBV7-2
J gene: TRBJ1-2

CDR3 DNA: TGTGCCAGCAGTTTCCGCTTATCTAGCGGGAGGGCTAGTGGCTACGAGCAGTACTTC
CDR3 protein: CASSFRLSSGRASGYEQYF
clone size: NA
D gene: TRBD2
V gene: TRBV28
J gene: TRBJ2-7

CDR3 DNA: TGTGCCAGCAGCTTTGGGTTCTCCTACGAGCAGTACTTC
CDR3 protein: CASSFGFSYEQYF
clone size: few
D gene: NA
V gene: TRBV7-8
J gene: TRBJ2-7

CDR3 DNA: TGTGCCAGCAGTAACCGGGACAGGGGGGAAAACATTCAGTACTTC
CDR3 protein: CASSNRDRGENIQYF
clone size: many
D gene: TRBD1
V gene: TRBV6-6
J gene: TRBJ2-4

CDR3 DNA: TGTGCCAGCAGTGAGCGGGGGAACTATGGCTATACCTTC
CDR3 protein: CASSERGNYGYTF
clone size: NA
D gene: NA
V gene: TRBV2
J gene: TRBJ1-2

CDR3 DNA: TGTGCCAGCGGACCAGGGACAGATACGCAGTATTTT
CDR3 protein: CASGPGTDTQYF
clone size: NA
D gene: NA
V gene: TRBV6-2/TRBV6-3
J gene: TRBJ2-3

CDR3 DNA: TGTGCCAGCAGCCCCTTTCTAGCGGAGGATACGCAGTATTTT
CDR3 protein: CASSPFLAEDTQYF
clone size: NA
D gene: TRBD2
V gene: TRBV6-6
J gene: TRBJ2-3

CDR3 DNA: TGTGCTAGTGGCACTGGAGGGGCCCACAATGAGCAGTTCTTC
CDR3 protein: CASGTGGAHNEQFF
clone size: NA
D gene: NA
V gene: TRBV12-5
J gene: TRBJ2-1

CDR3 DNA: TGTGCCGGCAGATACGGACAGGGGGCCCACAATGAGCAGTTCTTC
CDR3 protein: CAGRYGQGAHNEQFF
clone size: few
D gene: TRBD1
V gene: TRBV6-6
J gene: TRBJ2-1

CDR3 DNA: TGCAGCGTTGAAATCCGGGTTACCGGGGAGCTGTTTTTT
CDR3 protein: CSVEIRVTGELFF
clone size: NA
D gene: NA
V gene: TRBV29-1
J gene: TRBJ2-2

CDR3 DNA: TGTGCCATCAGTGAGTCGGGCGGGACGAACACCGGGGAGCTGTTTTTT
CDR3 protein: CAISESGGTNTGELFF
clone size: NA
D gene: NA
V gene: TRBV10-3
J gene: TRBJ2-2

CDR3 DNA: TGCAGTGCTAGAGGCACCGGGGATCAGCCCCAGCATTTT
CDR3 protein: CSARGTGDQPQHF
clone size: NA
D gene: NA
V gene: TRBV20-1
J gene: TRBJ1-5